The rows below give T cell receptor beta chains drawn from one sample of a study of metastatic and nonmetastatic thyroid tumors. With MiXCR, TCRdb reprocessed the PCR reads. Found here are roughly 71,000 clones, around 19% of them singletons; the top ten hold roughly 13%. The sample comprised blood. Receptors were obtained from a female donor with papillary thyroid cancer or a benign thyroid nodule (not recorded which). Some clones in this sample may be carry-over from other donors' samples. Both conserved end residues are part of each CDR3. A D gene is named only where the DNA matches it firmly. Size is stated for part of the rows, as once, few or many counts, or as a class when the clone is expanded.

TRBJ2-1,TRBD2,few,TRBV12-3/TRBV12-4,TGTGCCAGCAGTTCCATAGCGGGAGTAGTGAATGAGCAGTTCTTC,CASSSIAGVVNEQFF
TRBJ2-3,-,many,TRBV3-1,TGTGCCAGCAGCCAAAGCACAGATACGCAGTATTTT,CASSQSTDTQYF
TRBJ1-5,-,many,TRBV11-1,TGTGCCAGCAGCCCAACTGGACAGACCCCCAATCAGCCCCAGCATTTT,CASSPTGQTPNQPQHF
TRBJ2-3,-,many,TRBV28,TGTGCCAGCAGTTTTGACACGCAGTATTTT,CASSFDTQYF
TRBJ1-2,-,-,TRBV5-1,TGCGCCAGCAGCTTGGGGGAATTTTCCCCTTATGGCTACACCTTC,CASSLGEFSPYGYTF
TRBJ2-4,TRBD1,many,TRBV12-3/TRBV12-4,TGTGCCAGCAGCCTGCGGACAGGGGGAAACATTCAGTACTTC,CASSLRTGGNIQYF
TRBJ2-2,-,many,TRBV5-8,TGTGCCAGCAGCTTGTCATGGGGGGAGAACACCGGGGAGCTGTTTTTT,CASSLSWGENTGELFF
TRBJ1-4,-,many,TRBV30,TGTGCCTGGAACCCTGCAACTAATGAAAAACTGTTTTTT,CAWNPATNEKLFF
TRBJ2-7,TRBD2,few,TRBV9,TGTGCCAGCAGCGTAGGATGGCGTAGCGGGGGGGCCTCCTACGAGCAGTACTTC,CASSVGWRSGGASYEQYF
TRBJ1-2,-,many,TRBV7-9,TGTGCCAGCAGCGGAGCCGGGACACTCTATGGCTACACCTTC,CASSGAGTLYGYTF
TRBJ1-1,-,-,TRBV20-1,TGCAGTGCTAGAGGCGGGGGGCGGACCCCTGGAGCTTTCTTT,CSARGGGRTPGAFF
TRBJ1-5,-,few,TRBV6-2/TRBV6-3,TGTGCCAGCAGTTACTCGATGTATCAGCCCCAGCATTTT,CASSYSMYQPQHF
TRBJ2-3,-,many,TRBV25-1,TGTGCCAGCAGTGATTGGCAAATCACAGATACGCAGTATTTT,CASSDWQITDTQYF
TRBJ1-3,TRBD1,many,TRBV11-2,TGTGCCAGCAGCCACACACAGGGGTGGTCTGGAAACACCATATATTTT,CASSHTQGWSGNTIYF
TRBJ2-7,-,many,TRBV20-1,TGCAGTGCAAAAAGCGGGCGAGGTGGCGAGCAGTACTTC,CSAKSGRGGEQYF
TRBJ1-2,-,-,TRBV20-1,TGCAGTGCTAGGGACGGAGGCTACACCTTC,CSARDGGYTF
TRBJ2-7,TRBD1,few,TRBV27,TGTGCCAGCAGCCCTAGGGGGCAGGGGGTCTCCTACGAGCAGTACTTC,CASSPRGQGVSYEQYF
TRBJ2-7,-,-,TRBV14,TGTGCCAGCAGCCGACAGGCTAGCTCCTACGAGCAGTACTTC,CASSRQASSYEQYF
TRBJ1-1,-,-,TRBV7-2,TGTGCCAGCAGCCATGCTGGGGGGTCCCGCACTGAAGCTTTCTTT,CASSHAGGSRTEAFF
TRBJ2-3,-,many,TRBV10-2,TGCGCCAGCAGTGATGTGGGCCGTGGAGATACGCAGTATTTT,CASSDVGRGDTQYF
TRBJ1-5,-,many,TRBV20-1,TGCAGTGCTAACAGGGAATATAGCAATCAGCCCCAGCATTTT,CSANREYSNQPQHF
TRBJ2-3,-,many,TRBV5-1,TGCGCCAGCGCAGGGTATTCAGATACGCAGTATTTT,CASAGYSDTQYF
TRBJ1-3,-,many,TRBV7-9,TGTGCCAGCAGCTTAGGCCACTCTGGAAACACCATATATTTT,CASSLGHSGNTIYF
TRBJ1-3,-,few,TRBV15,TGTGCCACCAGCAGAGATGTTGGAAACACCATATATTTT,CATSRDVGNTIYF
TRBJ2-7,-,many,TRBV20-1,TGCAGTGCTAGTTTCCGGGGCTACGAGCAGTACTTC,CSASFRGYEQYF
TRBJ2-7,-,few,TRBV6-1,TGTGCCAGCAGTGATATCACAGGGACCTCCTACGAGCAGTACTTC,CASSDITGTSYEQYF
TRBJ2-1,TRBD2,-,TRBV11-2,TGTGCCAGCAGCCAAACGGGGGGTTCCTACAATGAGCAGTTCTTC,CASSQTGGSYNEQFF
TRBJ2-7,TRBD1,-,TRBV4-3,TGCGCCAGCAGCGTGCGGACAGGGGGCGACGAGCAGTACTTC,CASSVRTGGDEQYF
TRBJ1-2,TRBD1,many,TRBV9,TGTGCCAGCAGCGTAGAGGGACAGGGGGCGGATGGCTACACCTTC,CASSVEGQGADGYTF
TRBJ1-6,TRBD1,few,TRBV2,TGTGCCAGCAGCGGGACAGGGGGTAATAATTCACCCCTCCACTTT,CASSGTGGNNSPLHF
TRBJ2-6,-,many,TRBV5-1,TGCGCCAGCAGCTTAGGAAACTCTGGGGCCAACGTCCTGACTTTC,CASSLGNSGANVLTF
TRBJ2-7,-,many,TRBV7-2,TGTGCCAGCAGCTTCGGAAGGTCCTTCGGATACGAGCAGTACTTC,CASSFGRSFGYEQYF
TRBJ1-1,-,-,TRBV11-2,TGTGCCAGCAGCCCCCCCACATCCCTGATAGCTTTCTTT,CASSPPTSLIAFF
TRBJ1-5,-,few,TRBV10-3,TGTGCCATCAGTGAGGGCCTCAACCCCCATCAGCCCCAGCATTTT,CAISEGLNPHQPQHF
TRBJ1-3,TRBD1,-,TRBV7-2,TGTGCCAGCAGCATACCGGGACAGAGAGACACCATATATTTT,CASSIPGQRDTIYF
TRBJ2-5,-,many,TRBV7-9,TGTGCCAGCACCTCCCCTGAGAGAGAGACCCAGTACTTC,CASTSPERETQYF
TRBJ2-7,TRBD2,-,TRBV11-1,TGTGCCAGCAGCTTGGGGGGGGGATCTCACCTCAGAGGGTACGAGCAGTACTTC,CASSLGGGSHLRGYEQYF